This TCR beta chain emerged from a study of blood T cell repertoires in COVID-19. Study context: Italy, Spain and the United States were the sources of the convalescent and acute COVID-19 samples. The cDNA or gDNA used as material had been derived from T cells, B-cell-depleted T cells, or PBMCs.

Authors' processing steps: Amplification of reference gene primers was used by the study to estimate nucleated cell counts. TCRdb's table, derived via immunoSEQ multiplex PCR, lists solely in-frame clones and lacks some. The V and J calls and clone size are taken from that table; D and trimming were inferred from the DNA. The table shows approximately 120,000 clones, with 84% occurring only once. Sequencing was performed on peripheral blood. This TCR came from a human donor in a cohort sampled during active COVID-19.

The CDR3 sequence: CASSQEFRRRNTEAFF. CDR3 nucleotide sequence: TGCGCCAGCAGCCAAGAATTCCGGCGGAGGAACACTGAAGCTTTCTTT. The gene calls are TRBV4-1 and TRBJ1-1; D ambiguous. The CDR3 consists of 16 residues. CDR1 and CDR2 (germline): MGHRA, YSYEKL. The V gene lost 0 bases and the J gene lost 1 base, with 12 bases spanning the gap.